Shown below are 8 T cell receptor beta chains from a single sample sequenced in a study of graft-versus-host responses after intestinal transplantation. What these receptors recognize is not known. The data were produced by immunoSEQ multiplex PCR, yet TCRdb's version contains in-frame clones alone and is incomplete. The sample lists some 95,000 clones; 90% to 95% were seen once. Sequences were derived from unstimulated CD8+ T cells sorted from spleen or lymph node cells, sampled before intestinal transplant. These receptors were collected from a human donor who received an intestinal transplant.

V gene TRBV6-5 combines with J gene TRBJ1-2; TRBD1 is a possible D gene (6 bases). Germline CDR1 is MNHEY and CDR2 is SVGAGI. CDR3 size: 13 residues. Trimming cost V 6 bases and J 4 bases, with 12 bases left between them. CDR3 amino acids: CASSLQGGYGYTF. CDR3 bases: TGTGCCAGCAGCTTACAAGGGGGCTATGGCTACACCTTC.

This clone occurred once. The chain uses TRBV5-1 and TRBJ2-7, with 8 bases fitting TRBD1. CDR3 size: 15 residues. V shed 0 bases and J 5 bases; nucleotides not matched to a gene: 7. Germline V gene lookup returns CDR1 SGHRS and CDR2 YFSETQ. CDR3 residues: CASSLERQGIDEQYF. CDR3 in DNA: TGCGCCAGCAGCTTGGAACGACAGGGGATCGACGAGCAGTACTTC.

This clone was counted only a few times. The chain joins TRBV6-5 to TRBJ1-2, with D maybe TRBD1 (5 bases). This CDR3 contains 14 residues. V gave up 2 bases and J gave up 4 bases, with 11 bases separating them. Germline V gives CDR1 MNHEY, CDR2 SVGAGI. The CDR3 is CASSYAGGSYGYTF. The CDR3 DNA reads TGTGCCAGCAGTTACGCGGGGGGGAGCTATGGCTACACCTTC.

V usage is TRBV6-5 and J usage is TRBJ1-4; TRBD1 aligns across 7 bases. This CDR3 is built from 16 residues. Trimming removed 2 bases from V and 8 bases from J; junction bases left unmatched: 11. Germline-derived CDR1 and CDR2 are MNHEY and SVGAGI. CDR3 loop: CASSYDGTGAGEKLFF. The CDR3 DNA follows: TGTGCCAGCAGTTACGACGGAACAGGGGCGGGGGAAAAACTGTTTTTT.

The genes are TRBV4-3 and TRBJ1-5; D perhaps matches TRBD1 (6 bases). This CDR3 comprises 16 residues. The germline CDR1 and CDR2 sequences are LGHNA and YSLEER. V gave up 4 bases and J gave up 5 bases, with 18 bases separating them. CDR3 nucleotide sequence: TGCGCCAGCAGCCTCGTTAGCCAGGGGCAGTATCAGCCCCAGCATTTT. Translating gives CASSLVSQGQYQPQHF.

The gene calls are TRBV2 and TRBJ2-3, with 11 bases identical to TRBD2. The CDR3 has 16 residues. J was trimmed by 4 bases and V by 7 bases; bases with no gene match: 10. Germline V gene lookup returns CDR1 SNHLY and CDR2 FYNNEI. The DNA for the CDR3 is TGTGCCAGCAATACCCGACTAGCGGGAATTGCAGATACGCAGTATTTT. Translated, it gives CASNTRLAGIADTQYF.

This clone is a singleton in its sample. The same CDR3 is also encoded by other DNA sequences in this sample. The V call is TRBV27, the J call TRBJ1-1; D gene unclear. Germline V CDR1 and CDR2: MNHEY, SMNVEV (reference sequence). V dropped 2 bases and J dropped 2 bases, with 6 bases sitting between them. CDR3 length: 13 residues. The CDR3 DNA reads TGTGCCAGCAGTTTAGCCGGTAACACTGAAGCTTTCTTT. Translation gives CASSLAGNTEAFF.

The J gene is TRBJ1-1, the V gene TRBV7-9, with D maybe TRBD1 (5 bases). The CDR3 has 13 residues. Germline CDR1 reads SEHNR; CDR2 reads FQNEAQ (reference sequence). Trimming removed 5 bases at V and 4 bases at J, with 11 bases between. CDR3 coding DNA: TGTGCCAGCAGCGAAGCAGGGTCCACTGAAGCTTTCTTT. Amino acids: CASSEAGSTEAFF.